This TCR beta chain was captured in a study of technical replicates of blood from a few donors. V lost 8 bases, J lost 9 bases, and 12 bases stayed unmatched. The germline V gene encodes CDR1 SGHAT and CDR2 FQNNGV. The CDR3 sequence is 14 residues long. Method: immunoSEQ multiplex PCR; TCRdb's copy keeps in-frame clones and lacks some. The sample lists about 100,000 clones, roughly 95% seen once, with roughly 0.21% in the top ten. Source material: T cells isolated from PBMCs. J is TRBJ2-1 and V is TRBV11-2; 8 bases agree with TRBD2. This receptor was taken from a human donor in good health. CDR3 loop: CASRPGTRYSEQFF. CDR3 nucleotide sequence: TGTGCCAGCCGCCCCGGGACTAGGTATTCTGAGCAGTTCTTC.